Each of the 26 T cell receptor beta chains below was sequenced from the same sample in a study of blood T cell repertoires in COVID-19. The data were produced by immunoSEQ multiplex PCR, yet TCRdb's version contains in-frame clones alone and is incomplete. The sample lists some 240,000 clones; 84% were seen once. Sequencing was done on a sample of peripheral blood. The receptors were gathered from a middle-aged woman who had recovered from COVID-19.

The chain carries TRBV5-1 and TRBJ1-5; 10 nucleotides agree with TRBD1. The length of the CDR3 is 17 residues. Germline loops: CDR1 SGHRS, CDR2 YFSETQ. Trimming at V came to 0 bases and at J to 2 bases, leaving 5 bases not matched to a gene. The CDR3 DNA is TGCGCCAGCAGCTTGGATTCCGGGACAGGGGGCAATCAGCCCCAGCATTTT. As protein: CASSLDSGTGGNQPQHF.

V is TRBV30 and J is TRBJ2-3; no definite D call. V was pared by 4 bases and J by 8 bases, with 25 bases between. CDR1 and CDR2 (germline): GTSNPN, SVGIG (reference sequence). The CDR3 totals 16 residues. This CDR3 is CAWTPPGEAHTGTQYF. The CDR3 DNA is TGTGCCTGGACCCCCCCCGGAGAAGCCCACACTGGTACGCAGTATTTT.

This rearrangement joins TRBV11-2 to TRBJ1-1, with D perhaps matching TRBD1 (6 bases). Trimming took 5 bases from V and 9 from J, leaving 16 bases between them. This CDR3 comprises 13 residues. Germline V lookup: CDR1 SGHAT, CDR2 FQNNGV. This CDR3 is CASSARQGQQAFF. CDR3 coding DNA: TGTGCCAGCAGCGCCCGGCAGGGACAACAAGCTTTCTTT.

This chain joins TRBV13 and TRBJ2-2; TRBD1 might be the D (5 bases). Germline V lookup: CDR1 PRHDT, CDR2 FYEKMQ (reference sequence). The germline V and J ends were trimmed by 4 bases and 3 bases, with 6 bases remaining between them. The CDR3 loop spans 13 amino acids. The CDR3 coding sequence is TGTGCCAGCAGCTCGACAGACACCGGGGAGCTGTTTTTT. Translation gives CASSSTDTGELFF.

The V gene is TRBV30, the J gene TRBJ2-1; TRBD2 agrees at 10 bases. V shed 0 bases and J 1 base; nucleotides not matched to a gene: 0. Germline V gene data show CDR1 as GTSNPN and CDR2 as SVGIG (reference sequence). The CDR3 covers 15 residues. CDR3 protein: CAWSVSGGSYNEQFF. In DNA, the CDR3 is TGTGCCTGGAGTGTTAGCGGGGGGTCCTACAATGAGCAGTTCTTC.

The chain recombines TRBV6-5 with TRBJ2-1; D may be TRBD2 (6 bases). CDR1 is MNHEY and CDR2 is SVGAGI in the germline V gene. The CDR3 length is 15 residues. V was shortened by 2 bases and J by 2 bases, with 10 bases between the two germline ends. CDR3 region: CASSYGRGTYNEQFF. In nucleotides, the CDR3 is TGTGCCAGCAGTTACGGGCGGGGTACCTACAATGAGCAGTTCTTC.

This chain uses TRBV6-5 with TRBJ1-2, with a weak D call TRBD1 (6 bases). This CDR3 spans 15 amino acids. The germline V and J ends were trimmed by 6 bases and 5 bases, with 19 bases remaining between them. CDR1 MNHEY and CDR2 SVGAGI come from the germline V gene. The CDR3 DNA is TGTGCCAGCAGCTCTAGAGACAGGAGAGATTATGGCTACACCTTC. Translated: CASSSRDRRDYGYTF.

The chain has TRBV18 and TRBJ1-2; D ambiguous. The germline CDR1 and CDR2 sequences are KGHSH and LQKENI. Trimming cost V 5 bases and J 3 bases, with 19 bases left between them. The CDR3 is 16 residues long. CDR3 region: CASSSVLSYVDYGYTF. CDR3 in DNA: TGTGCCAGCTCATCTGTCTTAAGCTACGTTGACTATGGCTACACCTTC.

The chain employs TRBV5-1 and TRBJ1-2; TRBD1 matches at 9 bases. Germline V gene sequence: CDR1 SGHRS, CDR2 YFSETQ. The CDR3 totals 16 residues. The trim removed 4 bases at V and 7 bases at J, leaving 14 bases unmatched. This CDR3 reads CASSPETADRGVGYTF. For the CDR3, the DNA is TGCGCCAGCAGCCCGGAGACGGCGGACAGGGGAGTTGGCTACACCTTC. Full variable domain (rest looked up from reference TRBV5-1 and TRBJ1-2): KAGVTQTPRYLIKTRGQQVTLSCSPISGHRSVSWYQQTPGQGLQFLFEYFSETQRNKGNFPGRFSGRQFSNSRSEMNVSTLELGDSALYLCASSPETADRGVGYTFGSGTRLTVV.

The table lists this clone with a count of one. This rearrangement joins TRBV4-1 to TRBJ1-2; 8 nucleotides agree with TRBD1. With V trimmed by 0 bases and J by 5 bases, 2 bases remained unmatched. Germline values: CDR1 MGHRA, CDR2 YSYEKL. There are 14 residues in the CDR3. DNA for the CDR3: TGCGCCAGCAGCCAAGAAGGACAGGGATATGGCTACACCTTC. As protein: CASSQEGQGYGYTF.

The chain carries TRBV5-4 and TRBJ2-3, with D tentatively TRBD2 (5 bases). The germline V gene has CDR1 SGHNT and CDR2 YYREEE (reference sequence). The CDR3 spans 16 residues. Trimming left V 5 bases short and J 3 bases short, with 19 bases between. CDR3 region: CASRSTGSLTTDTQYF. The CDR3 DNA sequence: TGTGCCAGCAGGTCCACGGGATCATTGACAACAGATACGCAGTATTTT.

J is TRBJ2-3 and V is TRBV7-2, with D possibly matching TRBD2 (6 bases). The V end was cut by 5 bases, the J end by 0 bases, with 12 bases between. The CDR3 consists of 15 residues. Germline CDR1 is SGHTA and CDR2 is FQGNSA. The CDR3 DNA sequence: TGTGCCAGCAGCCCGGACTACCTAAGCACAGATACGCAGTATTTT. This gives the protein CASSPDYLSTDTQYF.

J is TRBJ1-6 and V is TRBV30, with a possible D match to TRBD1 (5 bases). CDR3 length: 15 amino acids. Germline V CDR1 and CDR2: GTSNPN, SVGIG (reference sequence). V was cut by 2 bases and J by 8 bases, with 16 bases left in between. For the CDR3, the DNA is TGTGCCTGGAGTCTACAGGTCGGGAGTTATTCACCCCTCCACTTT. This translates into CAWSLQVGSYSPLHF.

This chain links TRBV27 with TRBJ2-2, with TRBD1 matching 8 bases. Trimming removed 6 bases from V and 0 bases from J; junction bases left unmatched: 12. The CDR3 length is 18 residues. Germline V gene sequence: CDR1 MNHEY, CDR2 SMNVEV (reference sequence). CDR3 in DNA: TGTGCCAGCAGCCTGGCACCTCGGACAGGGTCGAACACCGGGGAGCTGTTTTTT. It is translated as CASSLAPRTGSNTGELFF.

V gene TRBV6-1 combines with J gene TRBJ2-7; a weak D match, TRBD1 (6 bases). CDR1 and CDR2 (germline): MNHNS, SASEGT. The CDR3 runs 13 residues. V lost 3 bases to trimming and J lost 4 bases, with 10 bases between them. CDR3 sequence (DNA): TGTGCCAGCAGTGACAGGGGTTTGTACGAGCAGTACTTC. Protein: CASSDRGLYEQYF.

This chain connects TRBV5-1 to TRBJ1-5; a weak D match, TRBD1 (5 bases). Germline loops: CDR1 SGHRS, CDR2 YFSETQ. This CDR3 is 13 amino acids long. The germline V and J ends were trimmed by 0 bases and 9 bases, with 10 bases remaining between them. CDR3 sequence (DNA): TGCGCCAGCAGCTTGGAGGGGCAAGGGCCCCAGCATTTT. This codes for CASSLEGQGPQHF. The full variable domain, completed using reference TRBV5-1 and TRBJ1-5, is KAGVTQTPRYLIKTRGQQVTLSCSPISGHRSVSWYQQTPGQGLQFLFEYFSETQRNKGNFPGRFSGRQFSNSRSEMNVSTLELGDSALYLCASSLEGQGPQHFGDGTRLSIL.

This chain joins TRBV5-1 and TRBJ2-2, with D possibly TRBD1 on 5 matching bases. Germline assignment: CDR1 SGHRS and CDR2 YFSETQ. V was clipped by 3 bases and J by 6 bases, with 15 bases between them. This CDR3 comprises 15 residues. CDR3 sequence: CASSSQGPQAGELFF. DNA of the CDR3: TGCGCCAGCAGCTCCCAGGGCCCTCAGGCCGGGGAGCTGTTTTTT.

In this sample, this clone turned up once. The chain recombines TRBV7-9 with TRBJ2-2; 7 bases agree with TRBD1. CDR3 length: 13 amino acids. Germline CDR1 is SEHNR and CDR2 is FQNEAQ (reference sequence). Trimming cost V 10 bases and J 0 bases; bases outside gene matches: 2. This CDR3 is CATGQANTGELFF. In DNA form, the CDR3 reads TGTGCCACCGGACAGGCGAACACCGGGGAGCTGTTTTTT.

The chain links TRBV28 to TRBJ1-2; weak D call: TRBD1 (6 bases). The V gene's germline CDR1 is MDHEN and CDR2 SYDVKM. Deletions cut 6 bases from V and 5 bases from J, with 16 bases between. The CDR3 is 14 residues long. The CDR3 nucleotides read TGTGCCAGCAGAACAGGACAGTGGGCTTATGGCTACACCTTC. It is translated as CASRTGQWAYGYTF.

V and J are TRBV3-1 (or the pseudogene TRBV3-2) and TRBJ1-5, with a tentative D call TRBD1 (5 bases). Trimming took 1 base from V and 2 from J, leaving 12 bases between them. Germline CDR1 is LGHDT and CDR2 is YNNKEL (reference sequence). The CDR3 contains 16 residues. CDR3 sequence reads: CASSQAYGGGNQPQHF. DNA for the CDR3: TGTGCCAGCAGCCAAGCCTACGGGGGAGGCAATCAGCCCCAGCATTTT.

V and J are TRBV9 and TRBJ2-3; possible D gene TRBD1, 5 bases. Trimming pared 6 bases from V and 8 bases from J, leaving 13 bases between. CDR1 is SGDLS and CDR2 is YYNGEE in the germline V gene. The CDR3 is 12 amino acids. This CDR3 reads CASMDTRSTQYF. In DNA form, the CDR3 reads TGTGCCAGCATGGACACACGAAGTACGCAGTATTTT.

The genes are TRBV11-2 and TRBJ2-1; 11 bases line up with TRBD2. Trimming removed 5 bases from V and 4 bases from J; junction bases left unmatched: 4. CDR3 size: 15 residues. CDR1 and CDR2 from the germline V gene are SGHAT and FQNNGV. CDR3 coding DNA: TGTGCCAGCAGCCCAACTAGCGGGGGTTACAATGAGCAGTTCTTC. It codes for CASSPTSGGYNEQFF. Supplemented by reference TRBV11-2 and TRBJ2-1, the full variable domain reads EAGVAQSPRYKIIEKRQSVAFWCNPISGHATLYWYQQILGQGPKLLIQFQNNGVVDDSQLPKDRFSAERLKGVDSTLKIQPAKLEDSAVYLCASSPTSGGYNEQFFGPGTRLTVL.

The chain combines TRBV6-2 or TRBV6-3 with TRBJ1-1, with TRBD1 matching 11 bases. Trimming removed 2 bases from V and 7 bases from J; junction bases left unmatched: 9. This CDR3 spans 16 amino acids. CDR1 is MNHEY and CDR2 is SVGEGT in the germline V gene. The DNA for the CDR3 is TGTGCCAGCAGTTACATGGACAGGGGGCAATGGAGTGAAGCTTTCTTT. As protein: CASSYMDRGQWSEAFF.

This clone came up a few times. This sequence joins TRBV11-3 and TRBJ1-2, with D tentatively TRBD1 (5 bases). Trimming pared 0 bases from V and 5 bases from J, leaving 7 bases between. Germline assignment: CDR1 SGHNT and CDR2 YENEEA. The CDR3 consists of 13 residues. CDR3 protein: CASSLDREYGYTF. The CDR3 coding sequence is TGTGCCAGCAGCTTAGACAGGGAATATGGCTACACCTTC.

This chain joins TRBV4-2 and TRBJ2-2, with TRBD2 as a possible D gene (6 bases). Germline V CDR1 and CDR2: LGHNA, YNFKEQ. V was trimmed by 0 bases and J by 6 bases, leaving 8 bases between them. The CDR3 sequence is 14 residues long. The CDR3 loop reads CASSQDSGAGELFF. CDR3 DNA: TGTGCCAGCAGCCAAGATTCGGGGGCCGGGGAGCTGTTTTTT.

This clone occurred once. The rearrangement joins TRBV18 to TRBJ2-1; 12 bases agree with TRBD2. The CDR3 covers 16 residues. Unmatched junction bases numbered 6, after V lost 0 bases and J lost 9 bases. The germline gives CDR1 KGHSH, CDR2 LQKENI. The CDR3 protein is CASSPPSSGGAGEQFF. The CDR3 coding sequence is TGTGCCAGCTCACCACCATCTAGCGGGGGGGCGGGTGAGCAGTTCTTC.